This passage covers 18 T cell receptor beta chains from one sample sequenced in a study of shared clonotypes between healthy human individuals. Sequenced by immunoSEQ multiplex PCR; TCRdb stores in-frame clones only, minus some. The table lists around 2.5 million clones, 93% of them singletons. Material for sequencing was naive CD4+ T cells from PBMCs. Specified subset: CD45RA+ positively selected. The receptors originated from a man younger than 35 in good health. Some clones in this sample may be carry-over from other donors' samples.

The rearrangement joins TRBV5-4 to TRBJ1-4; D is unclear. Germline loops: CDR1 SGHNT, CDR2 YYREEE (reference sequence). This CDR3 comprises 15 residues. V was cut by 0 bases and J by 0 bases, with 6 bases left in between. The CDR3 reads CASSLEAATNEKLFF. CDR3 bases: TGTGCCAGCAGCTTGGAAGCGGCAACTAATGAAAAACTGTTTTTT.

Remarks on this clone: The same CDR3 arises from other DNA sequences in this sample as well. This sequence joins TRBV7-9 and TRBJ1-3; TRBD1 matches 8 bases. This CDR3 has 15 amino acids. The V gene end was trimmed by 2 bases and the J gene end by 0 bases; junction bases not matched to a gene: 0. CDR1 is SEHNR and CDR2 is FQNEAQ in the germline V gene (reference sequence). The CDR3 sequence: CASSLTGGSGNTIYF. CDR3 DNA sequence: TGTGCCAGCAGCTTAACAGGGGGCTCTGGAAACACCATATATTTT.

CDR3 region: CASSSSVYEQYF. CDR3 coding DNA: TGTGCCAGCAGCTCATCGGTCTACGAGCAGTACTTC. V gene TRBV7-8 combines with J gene TRBJ2-7; D is ambiguous. CDR1 and CDR2 from the germline V gene are SGHVS and FQNEAQ. V lost 4 bases and J lost 3, with 7 bases in between. This CDR3 spans 12 amino acids.

The J gene is TRBJ2-1, the V gene TRBV9; 8 positions match TRBD2. J was trimmed by 4 bases and V by 3 bases; bases with no gene match: 6. CDR1 and CDR2 from the germline V gene are SGDLS and YYNGEE. The CDR3 loop spans 15 amino acids. The CDR3 bases are TGTGCCAGCAGCGATCGCGGGAGGAGTTACAATGAGCAGTTCTTC. It translates to CASSDRGRSYNEQFF.

Comment on this clone: This specimen includes other DNA sequences encoding the same CDR3. V and J are TRBV19 and TRBJ2-7; tentatively, D is TRBD1 (6 bases). With 4 bases removed from V and 1 base from J, the gap between germline ends came to 8 bases. The CDR3 has 13 residues. Looked up from germline, CDR1 is LNHDA and CDR2 is SQIVND (reference sequence). The CDR3 nucleotides read TGTGCCAGTAGTACGACAGGTTCCTACGAGCAGTACTTC. It is translated as CASSTTGSYEQYF.

The chain carries TRBV2 and TRBJ1-1, with D uncertain. The germline V and J ends were trimmed by 5 bases and 4 bases, with 11 bases remaining between them. The germline V gene has CDR1 SNHLY and CDR2 FYNNEI. This CDR3 contains 13 residues. The chain's CDR3 is CASSKGRSTEAFF. In DNA, the CDR3 is TGTGCCAGCAGTAAGGGTAGATCCACTGAAGCTTTCTTT.

The J gene is TRBJ2-5, the V gene TRBV14, with 10 bases aligning to TRBD2. V was clipped by 4 bases and J by 4 bases; unmatched bases: 3. The germline CDR1 and CDR2 sequences are SGHDN and FVKESK. This CDR3 region has 14 residues. CDR3 sequence reads: CASSPWTSGETQYF. The CDR3 coding sequence is TGTGCCAGCAGCCCTTGGACTAGCGGAGAGACCCAGTACTTC.

The CDR3 loop reads CASSLSGIAEQFF. DNA of the CDR3: TGCGCCAGCAGCTTGAGCGGGATTGCTGAGCAGTTCTTC. The chain joins TRBV5-1 to TRBJ2-1; 7 nucleotides match TRBD2. This CDR3 contains 13 residues. Germline CDR1 and CDR2: SGHRS and YFSETQ. V shed 1 base and J 9 bases; nucleotides not matched to a gene: 4.

The chain recombines TRBV25-1 with TRBJ2-1; D tentatively reads TRBD1 or TRBD2 (6 bases each). Between the trimmed V and J ends, which lost 3 bases and 6 bases, there was a span of 12 bases. The length of the CDR3 is 14 residues. The germline gives CDR1 MGHDK, CDR2 SYGVNS. CDR3 bases: TGTGCCAGCAGTGACGGGGGCTTGGGCAATGAGCAGTTCTTC. It translates to CASSDGGLGNEQFF. The whole variable domain, remainder taken from reference TRBV25-1 and TRBJ2-1, is EADIYQTPRYLVIGTGKKITLECSQTMGHDKMYWYQQDPGMELHLIHYSYGVNSTEKGDLSSESTVSRIRTEHFPLTLESARPSHTSQYLCASSDGGLGNEQFFGPGTRLTVL.

The genes are TRBV7-2 and TRBJ2-1; tentative D call: TRBD2 (5 bases). Per the germline V gene, CDR1 is SGHTA and CDR2 is FQGNSA. CDR3 length equals 15 residues. V dropped 1 base and J dropped 9 bases, with 16 bases sitting between them. The CDR3 spells CASSLEGGAGFEQFF. DNA for the CDR3: TGTGCCAGCAGCTTAGAAGGAGGAGCCGGGTTTGAGCAGTTCTTC.

As regards this clone: This CDR3 is also generated by other DNA sequences in the sample. The rearrangement links TRBV5-1 to TRBJ1-5; D is unclear. Germline lookup yields CDR1 SGHRS and CDR2 YFSETQ. V gave up 0 bases and J gave up 4 bases, with 5 bases separating them. The CDR3 runs 13 residues. The CDR3 sequence is CASSLGPNQPQHF. CDR3 in DNA: TGCGCCAGCAGCTTGGGGCCTAATCAGCCCCAGCATTTT.

The chain has TRBV10-3 and TRBJ2-6; 9 nucleotides agree with TRBD1. The CDR3 is 19 residues long. The ends lost 5 bases at V and 4 bases at J; junction bases unmatched: 15. Germline V lookup: CDR1 ENHRY, CDR2 SYGVKD. CDR3 sequence: CAISSRPGQGVEGANVLTF. The CDR3 DNA reads as TGTGCCATCAGTTCTCGTCCGGGACAGGGTGTGGAAGGGGCCAACGTCCTGACTTTC.

J is TRBJ2-1 and V is TRBV27; D gene uncertain. The germline V and J ends were trimmed by 3 bases and 4 bases, with 7 bases remaining between them. This CDR3 comprises 13 residues. Germline CDR1 MNHEY, CDR2 SMNVEV (reference sequence). CDR3 bases: TGTGCCAGCAGTTTTTCCCGTTACAATGAGCAGTTCTTC. Translating gives CASSFSRYNEQFF.

CDR3 residues: CASSIDHGRSNQPQHF. CDR3 bases: TGTGCCAGTAGTATAGATCACGGGAGATCCAATCAGCCCCAGCATTTT. The chain recombines TRBV19 with TRBJ1-5; the D is unclear. V was shortened by 0 bases and J by 3 bases, with 12 bases between the two germline ends. CDR1 and CDR2 from the germline V gene are LNHDA and SQIVND (reference sequence). The CDR3 totals 16 residues.

This rearrangement joins TRBV4-1 to TRBJ2-1; D gene ambiguous. This CDR3 has 13 amino acids. Deletions cut 0 bases from V and 1 base from J, with 1 base between. Germline V CDR1 and CDR2: MGHRA, YSYEKL. The CDR3 here is CASSQDSYNEQFF. CDR3 DNA: TGCGCCAGCAGCCAAGATTCCTACAATGAGCAGTTCTTC.

V usage is TRBV6-6 and J usage is TRBJ1-2; D might be TRBD1 (6 bases). CDR1 and CDR2 from the germline V gene are MNHNY and SVGAGI (reference sequence). This CDR3 has 13 residues. With 9 bases removed from V and 4 bases from J, the gap between germline ends came to 15 bases. The CDR3 spells CASLQGWGYGYTF. The CDR3 region has the DNA TGTGCCAGTCTACAGGGTTGGGGCTATGGCTACACCTTC.

The chain is built from TRBV6-1 and TRBJ2-7; the D is unclear. Trimming stripped 1 base from V and 0 bases from J, with 7 bases between. From germline, CDR1 is MNHNS and CDR2 SASEGT. The CDR3 totals 14 residues. The CDR3 bases are TGTGCCAGCAGTGAAGTCGTAGGCTCCTACGAGCAGTACTTC. Translating it yields CASSEVVGSYEQYF.

V usage is TRBV5-6 and J usage is TRBJ1-5; the match to TRBD1 covers 11 bases. Germline CDR1 reads SGHDT; CDR2 reads YYEEEE. CDR3 length equals 17 residues. V trimming: 2 bases; J trimming: 1 base; junction bases outside the gene matches: 5. CDR3 protein: CASSFTGTGGSNQPQHF. CDR3 DNA sequence: TGTGCCAGCAGCTTTACCGGGACAGGGGGAAGCAATCAGCCCCAGCATTTT.